This record covers a single T cell receptor beta chain. TCRdb ran MiXCR on the 5' RACE reads and lists one entry per CDR3 protein. The data contain a few hundred thousand distinct CDR3 sequences, 3% to 4.5% of them singletons. These data come from a study of T cells after yellow fever vaccination. Germline lookup yields CDR1 SQVTM and CDR2 ANQGSEA. V gave up 8 bases and J gave up 7 bases; unmatched junction bases: 10. The CDR3 runs to 12 residues. The source material was PBMCs, sampled 5 days after the yellow fever booster vaccination. The chain joins TRBV29-1 to TRBJ1-2; 7 bases line up with TRBD1. The clonotype was recovered from a man between 18 and 35 years old who received the YFV17D yellow fever vaccine. In DNA, the CDR3 is TGCAGCTGCGGACAGGACCTTCGTGGCTACACCTTC. This sequence encodes CSCGQDLRGYTF.